A selection of T cell receptor beta chains follows, all from one sample in a study of human T cells and chemical hapten exposure. MiXCR was run by TCRdb on the RACE reads, yielding one entry per CDR3 protein. The sample includes 250,000 or so distinct CDR3 sequences, 8.6% of them seen just once. The sequences come from whole blood, collected in connection with sensitization to the hapten diphenylcyclopropenone (DPC). Source of these receptors: a woman in her forties with alopecia areata. Some clones in this sample may be carry-over from other donors' samples. Each CDR3 is given with its conserved first and last residue.

cdr3_length	v_call	cdr3_aa
16	TRBV6-5	CASSYAYSGSTDTQYF
16	TRBV27	CASSLNGQGGIETQYF
14	TRBV28	CASRPSGRAGEQYF
14	TRBV7-9	CASSKRVPALEQYF
16	TRBV7-9	CASRLPLRQGQETQYF
15	TRBV28	CASSLVPQGIGELFF
16	TRBV20-1	CSARAGTGGSYYGYTF
17	TRBV9	CASSATLAGEGSDTQYF
13	TRBV7-6	CASSPDEEETQYF
16	TRBV27	CASSLLVGGGQETQYF
14	TRBV5-1	CASSLEGFNSPLHF
17	TRBV4-1	CASSQDFGLGGPDTQYF
14	TRBV10-3	CAIGPGAVTDTQYF
15	TRBV7-2	CASSLRSGGTETQYF
14	TRBV12-3/TRBV12-4	CASSLVPVQDEQFF
13	TRBV5-1	CASSLLGENIQYF
13	TRBV28	CASSSPGVYEQYF
18	TRBV9	CASSANRLAGGSYNEQFF
13	TRBV11-1	CASVTGDYTEAFF
15	TRBV7-2	CASSFLYSGTDTQYF
11	TRBV6-6	CASYTPGQPYF
11	TRBV3-1	CASSRGDEQYF
16	TRBV28	CASSFGAGGNTGELFF
14	TRBV20-1	CSARESTRSDTQYF
13	TRBV5-6	CASSVAGSYEQYF
16	TRBV12-3/TRBV12-4	CASRITDFFYNSPLHF
12	TRBV28	CASSSPPDGYTF
15	TRBV12-3/TRBV12-4	CASSFLQGATGELFF
14	TRBV6-5	CASSYNRGNTEAFF
16	TRBV6-2/TRBV6-3	CATRGLGLSNTGELFF
14	TRBV11-2	CASSLDIGGFSAFF
15	TRBV21-1	CASGSKSGAPYEQYF
13	TRBV15	CATSTGTAYEQFF
9	TRBV29-1	CSGSQGGFF
17	TRBV7-2	CASSLAGSGQTNYGYTF
13	TRBV20-1	CSARPEYQETQYF
14	TRBV20-1	CSARSGASNQPQHF
15	TRBV12-3/TRBV12-4	CASRLAGVSTGELFF
13	TRBV28	CAGTSPWGTEAFF
14	TRBV6-2/TRBV6-3	CASSELQATYEQYF
15	TRBV6-5	CASTNPGGGTGELFF
11	TRBV7-9	CASTQVTEAFF
12	TRBV7-2	CASSSDSREQFF
17	TRBV29-1	CSVGVLAGGSTYNEQFF
14	TRBV28	CASKVSGNTGELFF
13	TRBV27	CACSYRGDEKLFF
15	TRBV4-3	CASSLHGGLNTEAFF
14	TRBV9	CASSPGNWGDEQYF
17	TRBV20-1	CSARDGTGKLRNTEAFF